The next 31 T cell receptor beta chains were all read from a single sample in a study of circulating and synovial CD4+ cells in juvenile arthritis. Some clones are missing from TCRdb's copy, which holds only in-frame ones; the method was immunoSEQ multiplex PCR. The sample holds fewer than 35,000 clones; roughly 95% are singletons and the top ten take approximately 0.18%. Sample: CD4+ T cells from blood. The receptors derive from a human donor with juvenile idiopathic arthritis.

V is TRBV19 and J is TRBJ2-1; 9 bases are a match to TRBD2. CDR1 LNHDA and CDR2 SQIVND come from the germline V gene (reference sequence). The ends lost 3 bases at V and 7 bases at J; junction bases unmatched: 13. This CDR3 spans 17 amino acids. CDR3 amino acids: CASSMPLPSGVRNEQFF. The DNA for the CDR3 is TGTGCCAGTAGTATGCCCCTACCTAGCGGGGTTCGAAATGAGCAGTTCTTC.

This clone has just one count. The chain joins TRBV5-1 to TRBJ2-7; 10 nucleotides agree with TRBD1. The germline CDR1 and CDR2 sequences are SGHRS and YFSETQ. This CDR3 has 12 residues. The ends lost 3 bases at V and 6 bases at J; junction bases unmatched: 0. The CDR3 sequence: CASSWDRGEQYF. The CDR3 region has the DNA TGCGCCAGCAGCTGGGACAGGGGCGAGCAGTACTTC.

This chain uses TRBV6-6 with TRBJ1-1; D perhaps matches TRBD1 (5 bases). CDR1 is MNHNY and CDR2 is SVGAGI in the germline V gene (reference sequence). This CDR3 is 14 amino acids long. Trimming removed 7 bases at V and 0 bases at J, with 12 bases between. The CDR3 here is CASNERGLNTEAFF. CDR3 bases: TGTGCCAGCAACGAAAGGGGTCTGAACACTGAAGCTTTCTTT.

This sequence joins TRBV5-1 and TRBJ2-1, with TRBD2 identical over 10 bases. V was clipped by 5 bases and J by 8 bases; unmatched bases: 10. Looked up from germline, CDR1 is SGHRS and CDR2 is YFSETQ. This CDR3 has 15 amino acids. The CDR3 loop reads CASSSSGRAGDEQFF. CDR3 bases: TGCGCCAGCAGTTCGAGCGGGAGGGCCGGAGATGAGCAGTTCTTC.

The genes are TRBV5-6 and TRBJ1-6, with a weak D call TRBD1 (5 bases). The germline V gene has CDR1 SGHDT and CDR2 YYEEEE. The germline V and J ends were trimmed by 2 bases and 7 bases, with 7 bases remaining between them. The CDR3 consists of 13 residues. DNA for the CDR3: TGTGCCAGCAGCTTCCCAGGGAATTCACCCCTCCACTTT. It codes for CASSFPGNSPLHF.

The CDR3 DNA is TGTGCCAGCAGTTTATCTTCGAGGGGGGGCTACACCTTC. Amino acids: CASSLSSRGGYTF. The chain uses TRBV28 and TRBJ1-2; weak D call: TRBD1 (6 bases). The germline gives CDR1 MDHEN, CDR2 SYDVKM. CDR3 length: 13 residues. Trimming took 1 base from V and 8 from J, leaving 11 bases between them.

The chain employs TRBV11-3 and TRBJ1-1; a possible D gene is TRBD1 (6 bases). This CDR3 has 15 residues. V shed 5 bases and J shed 0 bases, with 13 bases lying between them. The V gene's germline CDR1 is SGHNT and CDR2 YENEEA. The DNA for the CDR3 is TGTGCCAGCAGCCCCGCAGGGGCCTTGAACACTGAAGCTTTCTTT. This gives the protein CASSPAGALNTEAFF.

The chain combines TRBV11-1 with TRBJ2-1; 9 bases line up with TRBD1. The V gene end was trimmed by 8 bases and the J gene end by 4 bases; junction bases not matched to a gene: 0. The CDR3 extends over 12 amino acids. The V gene's germline CDR1 is SGHAT and CDR2 FQDESV (reference sequence). CDR3 residues: CASGQGYNEQFF. The CDR3 DNA reads TGTGCCAGCGGACAGGGGTACAATGAGCAGTTCTTC. Full variable domain (remainder filled in from reference TRBV11-1 and TRBJ2-1): EAEVAQSPRYKITEKSQAVAFWCDPISGHATLYWYRQILGQGPELLVQFQDESVVDDSQLPKDRFSAERLKGVDSTLKIQPAELGDSAMYLCASGQGYNEQFFGPGTRLTVL.

The chain combines TRBV5-1 with TRBJ2-1; 15 positions match TRBD2. The J segment lost 8 bases and the V segment lost 3 bases, leaving 9 bases of the junction unmatched. Germline V gives CDR1 SGHRS, CDR2 YFSETQ. The CDR3 spans 17 residues. CDR3 in DNA: TGCGCCAGCAGCTCCGGACTAGCGGGAGGGCCGGGGGATGAGCAGTTCTTC. It yields the protein CASSSGLAGGPGDEQFF.

The chain uses TRBV11-2 and TRBJ2-3, with 7 bases aligning to TRBD2. The CDR3 consists of 16 residues. Trimming at V came to 0 bases and at J to 1 base, leaving 4 bases not matched to a gene. Germline CDR1 and CDR2: SGHAT and FQNNGV. The CDR3 loop is CASSLDGTTRTDTQYF. DNA of the CDR3: TGTGCCAGCAGCTTAGACGGGACTACCCGCACAGATACGCAGTATTTT. Based on the CDR3 plus reference TRBV11-2 and TRBJ2-3, the full variable domain is EAGVAQSPRYKIIEKRQSVAFWCNPISGHATLYWYQQILGQGPKLLIQFQNNGVVDDSQLPKDRFSAERLKGVDSTLKIQPAKLEDSAVYLCASSLDGTTRTDTQYFGPGTRLTVL.

The V gene is TRBV6-5, the J gene TRBJ1-2; 7 nucleotides line up with TRBD1. The germline V gene encodes CDR1 MNHEY and CDR2 SVGAGI. The CDR3 runs to 13 residues. Germline trimming cut 7 bases from V and 6 bases from J; bases unmatched to any gene: 8. This CDR3 is CASKRAGTDGYTF. As DNA, the CDR3 is TGTGCCAGCAAGAGAGCCGGGACAGATGGCTACACCTTC.

This chain links TRBV2 with TRBJ2-1; D uncertain. Per the germline V gene, CDR1 is SNHLY and CDR2 is FYNNEI. Trimming removed 4 bases at V and 11 bases at J, with 12 bases between. This CDR3 has 12 residues. The CDR3 reads CASSGTEQKQFF. In nucleotides, the CDR3 is TGTGCCAGCAGTGGTACCGAGCAAAAGCAGTTCTTC.

The rearrangement links TRBV5-1 to TRBJ2-7, with TRBD1 as a possible D gene (6 bases). V shed 4 bases and J shed 0 bases, with 11 bases lying between them. Germline V gives CDR1 SGHRS, CDR2 YFSETQ. This CDR3 is built from 14 residues. The chain's CDR3 is CASSTRGSSYEQYF. The DNA for the CDR3 is TGCGCCAGCAGCACCAGGGGTAGCTCCTACGAGCAGTACTTC.

The genes are TRBV6-5 and TRBJ2-3, with D maybe TRBD1 (5 bases). CDR3 length equals 15 residues. Germline CDR1 is MNHEY and CDR2 is SVGAGI. Trimming left V 0 bases short and J 6 bases short, with 13 bases between. CDR3 nucleotides: TGTGCCAGCAGTTACTCGATTCAGGGTACCGATACGCAGTATTTT. Translated: CASSYSIQGTDTQYF.

In DNA, the CDR3 is TGTGCCAGCAGCTGGGGCCCTTACAATGAGCAGTTCTTC. Amino acids: CASSWGPYNEQFF. This chain joins TRBV6-1 and TRBJ2-1; D perhaps matches TRBD1 (5 bases). This CDR3 has 13 residues. The germline gives CDR1 MNHNS, CDR2 SASEGT. V was cut by 6 bases and J by 4 bases, with 10 bases left in between.

The rearrangement uses TRBV13 and TRBJ2-7; the match to TRBD1 covers 8 bases. The CDR3 has 14 amino acids. Germline CDR1 and CDR2: PRHDT and FYEKMQ (reference sequence). The V and J ends lost 4 bases and 7 bases, in that order; junction bases with no gene match: 9. CDR3 coding DNA: TGTGCCAGCAGCTCGACAGGGGCTGTACGGGAGCAGTACTTC. Protein product: CASSSTGAVREQYF.

The rearrangement links TRBV5-6 to TRBJ2-6; TRBD1 agrees at 9 bases. Per germline, CDR1 SGHDT and CDR2 YYEEEE. This CDR3 comprises 19 residues. J gave up 2 bases and V 0 bases, and 9 bases lay outside the gene matches. Written as DNA, the CDR3 is TGTGCCAGCAGCTTGGAGGGTGGGACAGGGCCCACTGGGGCCAACGTCCTGACTTTC. Its translation is CASSLEGGTGPTGANVLTF.

The V gene is TRBV11-2, the J gene TRBJ2-7, with 9 bases matching TRBD1. The CDR3 covers 14 residues. The germline gives CDR1 SGHAT, CDR2 FQNNGV. The V segment lost 4 bases and the J segment 3 bases; nucleotides outside the gene matches: 4. CDR3 residues: CASSYRDRVYEQYF. Written as DNA, the CDR3 is TGTGCCAGCAGCTACCGGGACAGGGTCTACGAGCAGTACTTC.

The chain carries TRBV6-5 and TRBJ2-7, with a possible D match to TRBD2 (6 bases). Trimming removed 4 bases from V and 4 bases from J, with 17 bases in between. This CDR3 is built from 15 residues. Germline CDR1 and CDR2: MNHEY and SVGAGI. The CDR3 spells CASSSLGGVGYEQYF. Here the CDR3 DNA reads TGTGCCAGCAGTTCCCTGGGGGGAGTAGGATACGAGCAGTACTTC.

The genes are TRBV30 and TRBJ2-1; 7 bases fit TRBD2. The CDR3 runs to 11 residues. Germline values: CDR1 GTSNPN, CDR2 SVGIG (reference sequence). V was clipped by 0 bases and J by 15 bases; unmatched bases: 5. CDR3 sequence reads: CAWSVGRGRFF. The CDR3 nucleotides are TGTGCCTGGAGTGTGGGGCGGGGGAGGTTCTTC.

The chain links TRBV28 to TRBJ1-2; D is perhaps TRBD1 (6 bases). The V and J ends lost 4 bases and 8 bases respectively, with 20 bases between them. This CDR3 is built from 15 residues. CDR1 is MDHEN and CDR2 is SYDVKM in the germline V gene. The CDR3 DNA reads TGTGCCAGCAGTTCCCAAGGGGAATCAGGGGTCGGCTACACCTTC. Translated, it gives CASSSQGESGVGYTF.

The chain combines TRBV28 with TRBJ2-7; 9 bases line up with TRBD1. The CDR3 loop spans 16 amino acids. V was clipped by 4 bases and J by 2 bases; unmatched bases: 9. CDR1 and CDR2 (germline): MDHEN, SYDVKM. CDR3 in amino acids: CASSSPGTGFAYEQYF. Here the CDR3 DNA reads TGTGCCAGCAGTTCCCCCGGGACAGGGTTCGCCTACGAGCAGTACTTC.

V is TRBV4-1 and J is TRBJ1-4; maybe TRBD1 (5 bases). V was shortened by 0 bases and J by 8 bases, with 13 bases between the two germline ends. The CDR3 has 15 residues. Germline CDR1 and CDR2: MGHRA and YSYEKL. CDR3 in DNA: TGCGCCAGCAGCCAAGACGGGAGACCAGGGGAAAAACTGTTTTTT. It codes for CASSQDGRPGEKLFF.

V usage is TRBV11-1 and J usage is TRBJ2-5; a weak D match, TRBD2 (7 bases). Germline CDR1 SGHAT, CDR2 FQDESV (reference sequence). The V gene lost 6 bases and the J gene lost 2 bases, with 10 bases spanning the gap. CDR3 length equals 13 residues. The CDR3 protein is CASRGRGQETQYF. CDR3 coding DNA: TGTGCCAGCAGGGGGAGGGGGCAAGAGACCCAGTACTTC.

V usage is TRBV11-3 and J usage is TRBJ2-1; 7 nucleotides match TRBD2. V trimming: 0 bases; J trimming: 10 bases; junction bases outside the gene matches: 3. Germline loops: CDR1 SGHNT, CDR2 YENEEA. The CDR3 spans 13 residues. For the CDR3, the DNA is TGTGCCAGCAGCTTAGAGGGCGGGGGAGAGCAGTTCTTC. Translated: CASSLEGGGEQFF.

V gene TRBV6-5 combines with J gene TRBJ1-2, with 7 nucleotides matching TRBD1. Germline loops: CDR1 MNHEY, CDR2 SVGAGI. The CDR3 length is 11 residues. V was clipped by 6 bases and J by 8 bases; unmatched bases: 3. The CDR3 nucleotides are TGTGCCAGCAGCCAGGGGGGAGGCTACACCTTC. It encodes CASSQGGGYTF.

The chain joins TRBV7-9 to TRBJ1-1; 9 bases line up with TRBD1. This CDR3 region has 15 residues. The junction had 1 base not matched to a gene; V was cut back by 2 bases and J by 0 bases. The germline gives CDR1 SEHNR, CDR2 FQNEAQ (reference sequence). CDR3 bases: TGTGCCAGCAGCTTACGGGACAGGGTGAACACTGAAGCTTTCTTT. Translated: CASSLRDRVNTEAFF.

The chain recombines TRBV7-9 with TRBJ2-7; 10 positions agree with TRBD1. Germline V gene data show CDR1 as SEHNR and CDR2 as FQNEAQ (reference sequence). V gave up 4 bases and J gave up 5 bases; unmatched junction bases: 5. This CDR3 region has 14 residues. CDR3 DNA sequence: TGTGCCAGCAGCTGGGGACAGGGGACGGACGAGCAGTACTTC. Translation gives CASSWGQGTDEQYF.

The V and J genes are TRBV18 and TRBJ1-1; D is unclear. Trimming removed 1 base at V and 1 base at J, with 7 bases between. The length of the CDR3 is 14 residues. The germline V gene has CDR1 KGHSH and CDR2 LQKENI. CDR3 in DNA: TGTGCCAGCTCACCACAGGAGAGGAACACTGAAGCTTTCTTT. Amino acid sequence: CASSPQERNTEAFF. Supplemented by reference TRBV18 and TRBJ1-1, the full variable domain reads NAGVMQNPRHLVRRRGQEARLRCSPMKGHSHVYWYRQLPEEGLKFMVYLQKENIIDESGMPKERFSAEFPKEGPSILRIQQVVRGDSAAYFCASSPQERNTEAFFGQGTRLTVV.

This chain links TRBV6-1 with TRBJ1-2; no reliable D call. Germline V gene lookup returns CDR1 MNHNS and CDR2 SASEGT. CDR3 length: 15 residues. Trimming removed 3 bases at V and 2 bases at J, with 13 bases between. CDR3 region: CASSDTGNPNYGYTF. The CDR3 DNA sequence: TGTGCCAGCAGTGATACGGGGAACCCAAACTATGGCTACACCTTC.

The rearrangement uses TRBV7-2 and TRBJ1-4; TRBD1 aligns across 7 bases. J gave up 7 bases and V 4 bases, and 9 bases lay outside the gene matches. This CDR3 spans 15 amino acids. Germline V gene sequence: CDR1 SGHTA, CDR2 FQGNSA. The CDR3 here is CASSSKRDSIEKLFF. In nucleotides, the CDR3 is TGTGCCAGCAGCTCTAAACGGGACAGTATTGAAAAACTGTTTTTT.